These 11 T cell receptor beta chains share one sample of origin, sequenced in a study of quantifying T cell responses using KT2 cells. Study details: Reverse transcription used primers in the TCR alpha and beta constant regions.

The cDNA 3' end received a ligated oligonucleotide with a UMI. First-round PCR used three to five cycles and beta primers RC1.1 and RC1.2 covering TRBC1 and TRBC2. TCRdb processed the UMI-ligation and nested PCR reads anew with MiXCR; each CDR3 protein has one entry. The repertoire has 25,000 to 35,000 distinct CDR3 sequences, approximately 7% of them found once; the top ten carry less than 20%. The sequenced material came from PBMCs spiked with cells of the T cell clone KT2. Receptors originate from a human donor.

This clonotype was detected only a few times. No DNA is shown, since the ends of the CDR3 on it are uncertain; the CDR3 is the one TCRdb lists. The chain recombines TRBV29-1 with TRBJ2-1; the table's D call TRBD2 went unverified against the DNA. Germline CDR1 SQVTM, CDR2 ANQGSEA. The CDR3 is 12 amino acids in total, end residues counted. The CDR3 loop reads CSVVAGGNRPFF.

Only a few counts were recorded for this clonotype. J is TRBJ2-3 and V is TRBV5-1; no clear D gene. Germline V lookup: CDR1 SGHRS, CDR2 YFSETQ. This CDR3 comprises 14 residues. The ends were cut back, 6 bases at V and 0 bases at J, with 11 bases in the middle. CDR3 loop: CASKGRISTDTQYF. The DNA of the CDR3 is TGCGCCAGCAAGGGTAGAATTAGCACAGATACGCAGTATTTT. Filled out from reference TRBV5-1 and TRBJ2-3, the complete variable domain reads KAGVTQTPRYLIKTRGQQVTLSCSPISGHRSVSWYQQTPGQGLQFLFEYFSETQRNKGNFPGRFSGRQFSNSRSEMNVSTLELGDSALYLCASKGRISTDTQYFGPGTRLTVL.

This clonotype has just a few counts. The chain uses TRBV20-1 and TRBJ1-2; weak D call: TRBD1 (6 bases). V shed 3 bases and J shed 2 bases, with 19 bases lying between them. The CDR3 runs to 16 residues. Germline assignment: CDR1 DFQATT and CDR2 SNEGSKA (reference sequence). CDR3 coding DNA: TGCAGTGCTAGTGAGGAGGGGGGGGCACCGAACTATGGCTACACCTTC. Amino acids: CSASEEGGAPNYGYTF.

This clonotype was detected ten times or more. The chain combines TRBV7-2 with TRBJ2-1; D is perhaps TRBD1 or TRBD2 (5 bases each). CDR3 length equals 14 residues. V lost 5 bases to trimming and J lost 5 bases, with 13 bases between them. Germline V gene sequence: CDR1 SGHTA, CDR2 FQGNSA. The CDR3 loop reads CASSTRQTNNEQFF. The CDR3 DNA follows: TGTGCCAGCAGCACCAGACAGACTAACAATGAGCAGTTCTTC.

Ten or more counts support this clonotype. The genes are TRBV4-1 and TRBJ2-5; D perhaps matches TRBD1 (5 bases). Germline lookup yields CDR1 MGHRA and CDR2 YSYEKL. The germline V and J ends were trimmed by 5 bases and 5 bases, with 12 bases remaining between them. There are 13 residues in the CDR3. CDR3: CASSKGNRETQYF. The CDR3 DNA follows: TGCGCCAGCAGCAAGGGGAACAGGGAGACCCAGTACTTC.

This clonotype has a count of ten or more. The genes are TRBV7-9 and TRBJ1-1; D unresolved. The V end was cut by 4 bases, the J end by 1 base, with 4 bases between. The germline V gene encodes CDR1 SEHNR and CDR2 FQNEAQ (reference sequence). The CDR3 covers 12 residues. CDR3 amino acids: CASSSKNTEAFF. Here the CDR3 DNA reads TGTGCCAGCAGCTCGAAGAACACTGAAGCTTTCTTT.

This clonotype was found many times. The V and J genes are TRBV19 and TRBJ2-1, with D perhaps TRBD1 or TRBD2 (6 bases each). CDR1 is LNHDA and CDR2 is SQIVND in the germline V gene (reference sequence). The V and J ends lost 1 base and 8 bases respectively, with 12 bases between them. The CDR3 contains 14 residues. CDR3 in amino acids: CASSIGGGSYEQFF. The CDR3 nucleotides are TGTGCCAGTAGTATAGGAGGGGGGAGCTATGAGCAGTTCTTC.

Many counts were recorded for this clonotype. This chain uses TRBV29-1 with TRBJ2-3; D not certain. Germline CDR1 reads SQVTM; CDR2 reads ANQGSEA. Trimming removed 4 bases at V and 1 base at J, with 6 bases between. The CDR3 contains 12 residues. CDR3 nucleotide sequence: TGCAGCGTTGGGTTGGGCACAGATACGCAGTATTTT. Its protein is CSVGLGTDTQYF.

This rearrangement joins TRBV6-5 to TRBJ2-1; D is possibly TRBD1 (6 bases). Deletions cut 6 bases from V and 4 bases from J, with 16 bases between. Germline CDR1 MNHEY, CDR2 SVGAGI. CDR3 length equals 15 residues. For the CDR3, the DNA is TGTGCCAGCAGATCGGACAGAGGCCCTTACAATGAGCAGTTCTTC. Amino acids: CASRSDRGPYNEQFF.

This clonotype is labeled as medium-sized. This rearrangement joins TRBV6-6 to TRBJ1-4; 7 bases are shared with TRBD1. The CDR3 is 15 amino acids. J gave up 1 base and V 6 bases, and 5 bases lay outside the gene matches. Germline assignment: CDR1 MNHNY and CDR2 SVGAGI (reference sequence). The CDR3 here is CASRRQGGTNEKLFF. The CDR3 DNA reads TGTGCCAGCAGAAGACAGGGAGGAACTAATGAAAAACTGTTTTTT.

This clonotype occurred many times. The chain carries TRBV10-3 and TRBJ2-3, with 7 bases aligning to TRBD1. This CDR3 is 14 amino acids long. CDR1 is ENHRY, CDR2 SYGVKD, per germline. Unmatched junction bases numbered 5, after V lost 3 bases and J lost 5 bases. This CDR3 reads CAISEMRQGDTQYF. Written as DNA, the CDR3 is TGTGCCATCAGTGAAATGAGACAGGGAGATACGCAGTATTTT.